This TCR beta chain was documented in a study of T cell responses to AZD1222 COVID-19 vaccine. Some clones are missing from TCRdb's copy, which holds only in-frame ones; the method was immunoSEQ multiplex PCR. The sample records 90,000 to 100,000 clones, around 84% being singletons. The V and J ends lost 3 bases and 2 bases, in that order; junction bases with no gene match: 4. The CDR3 has 16 amino acids. Germline V gene data show CDR1 as SGHRS and CDR2 as YFSETQ. This sample comprised peripheral blood, obtained 28 days after the second AZD1222 dose. This sequence was found in an adult who received the AZD1222 COVID-19 vaccine. The J gene is TRBJ2-1, the V gene TRBV5-1; 11 nucleotides agree with TRBD2. CDR3 sequence: CASSWGLAETYNEQFF. As DNA, the CDR3 is TGCGCCAGCAGCTGGGGACTAGCGGAAACCTACAATGAGCAGTTCTTC. Full variable domain (rest looked up from reference TRBV5-1 and TRBJ2-1): KAGVTQTPRYLIKTRGQQVTLSCSPISGHRSVSWYQQTPGQGLQFLFEYFSETQRNKGNFPGRFSGRQFSNSRSEMNVSTLELGDSALYLCASSWGLAETYNEQFFGPGTRLTVL.